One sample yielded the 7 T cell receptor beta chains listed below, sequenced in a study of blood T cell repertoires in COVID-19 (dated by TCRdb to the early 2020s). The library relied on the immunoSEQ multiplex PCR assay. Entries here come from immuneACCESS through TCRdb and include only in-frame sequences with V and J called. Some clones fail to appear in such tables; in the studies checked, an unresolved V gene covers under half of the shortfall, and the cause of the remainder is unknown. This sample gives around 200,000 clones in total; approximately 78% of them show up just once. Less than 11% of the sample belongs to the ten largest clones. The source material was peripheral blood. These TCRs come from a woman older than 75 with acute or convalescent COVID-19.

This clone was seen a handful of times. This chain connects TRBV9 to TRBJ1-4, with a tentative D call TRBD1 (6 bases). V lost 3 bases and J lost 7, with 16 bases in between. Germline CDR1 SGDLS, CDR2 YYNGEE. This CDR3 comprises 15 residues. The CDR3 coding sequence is TGTGCCAGCAGCGAGCGCGGTACAGGGTTTGAAAAACTGTTTTTT. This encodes CASSERGTGFEKLFF.

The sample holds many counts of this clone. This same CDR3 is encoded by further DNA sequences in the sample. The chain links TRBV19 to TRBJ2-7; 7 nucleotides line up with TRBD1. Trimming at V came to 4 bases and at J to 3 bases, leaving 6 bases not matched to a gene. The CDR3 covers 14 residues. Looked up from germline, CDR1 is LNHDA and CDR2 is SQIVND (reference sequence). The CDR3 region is CASSTRQGGYEQYF. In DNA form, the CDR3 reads TGTGCCAGTAGTACTCGACAGGGCGGCTACGAGCAGTACTTC.

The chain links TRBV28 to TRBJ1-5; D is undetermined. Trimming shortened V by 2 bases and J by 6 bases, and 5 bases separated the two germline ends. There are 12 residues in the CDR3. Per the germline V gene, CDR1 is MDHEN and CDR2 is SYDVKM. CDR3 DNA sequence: TGTGCCAGCAGTTTAGCGGGTCAGCCCCAGCATTTT. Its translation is CASSLAGQPQHF.

CDR3 loop: CASSGDSKGMGKLFF. CDR3 DNA sequence: TGTGCCAGCAGCGGGGACAGCAAAGGTATGGGGAAACTGTTTTTT. This chain joins TRBV2 and TRBJ1-4; 7 bases agree with TRBD1. The junction had 15 bases not matched to a gene; V was cut back by 6 bases and J by 11 bases. The CDR3 loop spans 15 amino acids. In germline, CDR1 is SNHLY, CDR2 FYNNEI.

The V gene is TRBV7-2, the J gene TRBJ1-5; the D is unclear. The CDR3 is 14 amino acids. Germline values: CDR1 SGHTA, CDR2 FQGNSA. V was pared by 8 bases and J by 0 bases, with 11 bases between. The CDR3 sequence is CASAMQASNQPQHF. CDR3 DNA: TGTGCCAGCGCTATGCAGGCTAGCAATCAGCCCCAGCATTTT.

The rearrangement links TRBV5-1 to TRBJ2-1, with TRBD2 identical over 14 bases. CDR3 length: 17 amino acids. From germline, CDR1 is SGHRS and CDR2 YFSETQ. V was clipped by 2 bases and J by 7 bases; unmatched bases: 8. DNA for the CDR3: TGCGCCAGCAGCTTCGGACTAGCGGGAGGCCAGGGGAATGAGCAGTTCTTC. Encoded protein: CASSFGLAGGQGNEQFF.

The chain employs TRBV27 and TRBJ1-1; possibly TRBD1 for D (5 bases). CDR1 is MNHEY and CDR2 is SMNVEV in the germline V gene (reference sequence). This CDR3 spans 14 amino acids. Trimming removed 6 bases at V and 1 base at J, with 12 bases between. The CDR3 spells CASSLQGKNTEAFF. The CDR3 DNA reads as TGTGCCAGCAGCTTGCAGGGTAAGAACACTGAAGCTTTCTTT.